The 6 T cell receptor beta chains below were found in one sample sequenced in a study of somatic mutations in cytotoxic T cells in rheumatoid arthritis. Libraries were prepared by immunoSEQ multiplex PCR; TCRdb keeps only in-frame clonotypes and omits some of them. Among about 20,000 clones, 86% were seen once, and the ten largest hold about 15%. Sequenced input: CD8+ T cells sorted from blood. The source is a man aged 40-50 years in good health.

This clone was seen once. The junction and the germline gene differ at one end; a read error may be behind it. The genes are TRBV7-2 and TRBJ1-1, with D uncertain. The CDR3 has 13 residues. Germline loops: CDR1 SGHTA, CDR2 FQGNSA. In DNA, the CDR3 is TGTGCCAGCAGCTCCCTGTGGAACAGTGAAGCTTTCTTT. It yields the protein CASSSLWNSEAFF.

This clone has a handful of counts. This rearrangement joins TRBV28 to TRBJ1-1; 8 bases line up with TRBD1. This CDR3 is 14 amino acids long. Germline V CDR1 and CDR2: MDHEN, SYDVKM. V shed 8 bases, J shed 6 bases, and the junction held 11 bases outside the gene matches. CDR3: CASVLRTGSSEAFF. As DNA, the CDR3 is TGTGCCAGCGTACTACGGACAGGGTCTTCTGAAGCTTTCTTT.

In this sample, this clone turned up a few times. The J gene is TRBJ2-4, the V gene TRBV7-9, with D possibly being TRBD1 or TRBD2 (6 bases each). Germline V gene sequence: CDR1 SEHNR, CDR2 FQNEAQ (reference sequence). V shed 4 bases and J shed 2 bases, with 15 bases lying between them. The CDR3 consists of 16 residues. CDR3 protein: CASSSLGGQPKNIQYF. The CDR3 region has the DNA TGTGCCAGCAGCTCCCTAGGGGGGCAGCCCAAAAACATTCAGTACTTC. Full variable domain (rest looked up from reference TRBV7-9 and TRBJ2-4): DTGVSQNPRHKITKRGQNVTFRCDPISEHNRLYWYRQTLGQGPEFLTYFQNEAQLEKSRLLSDRFSAERPKGSFSTLEIQRTEQGDSAMYLCASSSLGGQPKNIQYFGAGTRLSVL.

The chain employs TRBV11-2 and TRBJ2-7; D is unresolved. Trimming removed 2 bases from V and 5 bases from J, with 7 bases in between. Germline CDR1 SGHAT, CDR2 FQNNGV. The CDR3 has 12 amino acids. The CDR3 is CASSLPRNEQYF. The CDR3 bases are TGTGCCAGCAGCTTACCGAGAAACGAGCAGTACTTC. The variable domain in full, completed from reference TRBV11-2 and TRBJ2-7, reads EAGVAQSPRYKIIEKRQSVAFWCNPISGHATLYWYQQILGQGPKLLIQFQNNGVVDDSQLPKDRFSAERLKGVDSTLKIQPAKLEDSAVYLCASSLPRNEQYFGPGTRLTVT.

The chain is built from TRBV14 and TRBJ2-1, with 7 bases aligning to TRBD2. This CDR3 has 17 amino acids. From germline, CDR1 is SGHDN and CDR2 FVKESK. With 0 bases clipped from V and 4 bases from J, the junction kept 9 bases outside the gene matches. The CDR3 DNA reads as TGTGCCAGCAGCCAAGATATATCTTTCGGGGGGTACAATGAGCAGTTCTTC. Amino acid sequence: CASSQDISFGGYNEQFF.

This chain links TRBV11-2 with TRBJ2-5; 12 nucleotides match TRBD2. The germline CDR1 and CDR2 sequences are SGHAT and FQNNGV. Losses at the gene ends were 0 bases for V and 4 bases for J; bases not matched to a gene: 3. The CDR3 contains 16 residues. The CDR3 nucleotides are TGTGCCAGCAGCTTAGATCGACTAGCGGGGGTAGAGACCCAGTACTTC. Translation gives CASSLDRLAGVETQYF.